The 9 T cell receptor beta chains below all came from one sample that was sequenced in a study of cytomegalovirus exposure and HLA in healthy donors. Vbeta (60) and Jbeta (13) primers were used in the PCR. The assay was immunoSEQ multiplex PCR, and TCRdb's table has in-frame clones only and misses some. The sample carries roughly 200,000 clones, roughly four fifths recorded once. The sequencing input was PBMCs. These receptors originate from a man younger than 45 in good health and CMV-seronegative.

The chain has TRBV5-6 and TRBJ2-7; D gene uncertain. TRBJ2-1 explains the end of the DNA better; the J call may be wrong. Germline V gene sequence: CDR1 SGHDT, CDR2 YYEEEE. The CDR3 runs 14 residues. The CDR3 DNA reads TGTGCCAGCATTCGGTCTAACAACTACAATGAGCAGTTCTTC. This sequence encodes CASIRSNNYNEQFF.

Only one count was recorded for this clone. The chain carries TRBV10-3 and TRBJ2-5, with TRBD2 matching over 11 bases. V dropped 4 bases and J dropped 6; count of bases not matched to a gene: 13. The CDR3 sequence is 17 residues long. Germline V gene data show CDR1 as ENHRY and CDR2 as SYGVKD. CDR3 DNA: TGTGCCATCAGTGGTAATAGCGGGAGGGGTTTTGGGAAGACCCAGTACTTC. Encoded protein: CAISGNSGRGFGKTQYF.

This clone was observed a handful of times. V and J are TRBV28 and TRBJ2-3; 8 positions match TRBD2. The CDR3 loop spans 16 amino acids. Germline-derived CDR1 and CDR2 are MDHEN and SYDVKM. Trimming removed 3 bases from V and 2 bases from J; junction bases left unmatched: 7. The CDR3 coding sequence is TGTGCCAGCAGTTTCGGGACTAGTCACACCACAGATACGCAGTATTTT. Amino acid sequence: CASSFGTSHTTDTQYF.

The V gene is TRBV2, the J gene TRBJ2-1; TRBD1 aligns across 7 bases. Germline-derived CDR1 and CDR2 are SNHLY and FYNNEI. Unmatched junction bases numbered 0, after V lost 4 bases and J lost 6 bases. This CDR3 region has 12 residues. The CDR3 region has the DNA TGTGCCAGCAGTGGACAGGGCAATGAGCAGTTCTTC. Encoded protein: CASSGQGNEQFF.

This clone came up once. This chain joins TRBV5-6 and TRBJ2-7, with 9 bases matching TRBD1. The CDR3 loop spans 14 amino acids. The J segment lost 7 bases and the V segment lost 6 bases, leaving 11 bases of the junction unmatched. CDR1 is SGHDT, CDR2 YYEEEE, per germline. The CDR3 region has the DNA TGTGCCAGCACCGGACAGGGGAGAGGAGGGGAGCAGTACTTC. Protein product: CASTGQGRGGEQYF.

The rearrangement joins TRBV5-1 to TRBJ2-3; 13 nucleotides align to TRBD2. The CDR3 has 15 amino acids. Germline assignment: CDR1 SGHRS and CDR2 YFSETQ. The V segment lost 3 bases and the J segment 5 bases; nucleotides outside the gene matches: 3. In nucleotides, the CDR3 is TGCGCCAGCAGCTCAACTAGCGGGAGGGTAGATACGCAGTATTTT. Its translation is CASSSTSGRVDTQYF.

This chain joins TRBV10-1 and TRBJ2-4, with 13 bases fitting TRBD2. The CDR3 totals 18 residues. The germline CDR1 and CDR2 sequences are WNHNN and SYGVQD (reference sequence). With V trimmed by 6 bases and J by 0 bases, 8 bases remained unmatched. As DNA, the CDR3 is TGCGCCAGCAGCCCCGGGACTAGCGGGACCCTAGCCAAAAACATTCAGTACTTC. It specifies CASSPGTSGTLAKNIQYF.

CDR3 coding DNA: TGTGCCTGGGCGGCGACGGGCAATCAGCCCCAGCATTTT. Translated, it gives CAWAATGNQPQHF. The chain links TRBV30 to TRBJ1-5; D remains ambiguous. Trimming stripped 5 bases from V and 2 bases from J, with 10 bases between. Germline CDR1 reads GTSNPN; CDR2 reads SVGIG (reference sequence). The CDR3 runs to 13 residues.

The V and J genes are TRBV30 and TRBJ1-2; 8 bases align to TRBD1. CDR1 and CDR2 from the germline V gene are GTSNPN and SVGIG (reference sequence). This CDR3 has 12 residues. V gave up 1 base and J gave up 8 bases; unmatched junction bases: 3. CDR3 amino acids: CAWSGTGKGYTF. CDR3 DNA sequence: TGTGCCTGGAGTGGGACAGGGAAAGGCTACACCTTC.